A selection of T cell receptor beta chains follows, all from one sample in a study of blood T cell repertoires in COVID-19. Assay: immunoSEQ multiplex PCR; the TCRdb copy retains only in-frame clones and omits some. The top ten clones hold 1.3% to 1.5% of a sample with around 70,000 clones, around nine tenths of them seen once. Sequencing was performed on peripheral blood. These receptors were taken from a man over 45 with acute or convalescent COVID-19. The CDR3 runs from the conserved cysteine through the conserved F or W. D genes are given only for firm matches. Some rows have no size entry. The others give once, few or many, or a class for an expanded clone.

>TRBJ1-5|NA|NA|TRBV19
TGTGCCAGTAGAATGACCCCGGGGCCCCAGCATTTT
CASRMTPGPQHF
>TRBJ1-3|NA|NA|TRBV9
TGTGCCAGCAGCGTAGGTCCCCAGGGCCCCTCTGGAAACACCATATATTTT
CASSVGPQGPSGNTIYF
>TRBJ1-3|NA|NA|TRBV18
TGTGCCAGCTCACCACAAGGACAGCTATTCTCTGGAAACACCATATATTTT
CASSPQGQLFSGNTIYF
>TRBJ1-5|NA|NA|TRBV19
TGTGCCAGTAGTATGCGCGGAAGTAGCAATCAGCCCCAGCATTTT
CASSMRGSSNQPQHF
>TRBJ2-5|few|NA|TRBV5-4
TGTGCCAGCAGCACCCGGGCGGGCGGTCAAGAGACCCAGTACTTC
CASSTRAGGQETQYF
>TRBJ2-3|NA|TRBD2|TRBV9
TGTGCCAGCAGCCCTGAAGCGGGGGGCACAGATACGCAGTATTTT
CASSPEAGGTDTQYF
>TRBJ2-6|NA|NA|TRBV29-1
TGCAGCGTATACTCTGGGGCCAACGTCCTGACTTTC
CSVYSGANVLTF
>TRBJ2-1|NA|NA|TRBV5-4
TGTGCCAGCAGCTTGGGTGGGGGCGCCAGCTCCTACAATGAGCAGTTCTTC
CASSLGGGASSYNEQFF
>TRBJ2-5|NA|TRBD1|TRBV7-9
TGTGCCAGCAGCTTGACCGGGACAGGGTACCAAGAGACCCAGTACTTC
CASSLTGTGYQETQYF
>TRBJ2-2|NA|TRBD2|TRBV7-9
TGTGCCAGCAGCCAGAAGGGACTAGCGGGAGCAATGGGGGAGCTGTTTTTT
CASSQKGLAGAMGELFF
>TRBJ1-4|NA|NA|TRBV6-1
TGTGCCAGCAGTGAATATATAACTAATGAAAAACTGTTTTTT
CASSEYITNEKLFF
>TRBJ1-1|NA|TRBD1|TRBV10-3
TGTGCCATCAGCTTAGCAGCAGGGACAGGCACTGAAGCTTTCTTT
CAISLAAGTGTEAFF
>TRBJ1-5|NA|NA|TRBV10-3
TGTGCCATCAGTGACATTTATCAGCCCCAGCATTTT
CAISDIYQPQHF
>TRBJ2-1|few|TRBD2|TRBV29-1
TGCAGCGTTGAAGGGACTAGCCATGAGCAGTTCTTC
CSVEGTSHEQFF
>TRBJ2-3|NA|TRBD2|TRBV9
TGTGCCAGCAGCTCCCGAGCGGGGGGCCTCACAGATACGCAGTATTTT
CASSSRAGGLTDTQYF
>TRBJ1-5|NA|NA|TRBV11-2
TGTGCCAGCAGCCAGGGGAGAAGAGGCAATCAGCCCCAGCATTTT
CASSQGRRGNQPQHF
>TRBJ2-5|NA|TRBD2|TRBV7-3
TGTGCCAGCAGTCTAGCGGGGGAAGGGACCCAGTACTTC
CASSLAGEGTQYF
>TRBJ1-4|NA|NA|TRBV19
TGTGCCAGTAGTATCGGTGGCAGGGCACCCGAAAAACTGTTTTTT
CASSIGGRAPEKLFF
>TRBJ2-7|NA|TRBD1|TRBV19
TGTGCCAGTAGTATCCGGGACAGGGGACCCTACGAGCAGTACTTC
CASSIRDRGPYEQYF
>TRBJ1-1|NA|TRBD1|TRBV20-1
TGCAGTGCACAAGACAGGGGGACAGCTTTCTTT
CSAQDRGTAFF
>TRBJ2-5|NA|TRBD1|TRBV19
TGTGCCAGTAGTATCAGACAGGGCGGAGAGACCCAGTACTTC
CASSIRQGGETQYF
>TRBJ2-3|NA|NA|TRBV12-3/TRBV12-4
TGTGCCAGCAGGGCATCGTCAGATACGCAGTATTTT
CASRASSDTQYF
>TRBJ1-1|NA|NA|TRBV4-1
TGCGCCAGCAGTGACCGGGACAAGATGAACACTGAAGCTTTCTTT
CASSDRDKMNTEAFF
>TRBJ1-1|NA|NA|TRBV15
TGTGCCACCAGCAGAGGCAGGGTCGGGAACACTGAAGCTTTCTTT
CATSRGRVGNTEAFF
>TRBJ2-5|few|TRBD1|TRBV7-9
TGTGCCAGCAGCGCCGGACAGGGGGAATCGGAGACCCAGTACTTC
CASSAGQGESETQYF
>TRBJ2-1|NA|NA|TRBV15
TGTGCCACCAGCAGACATGGGGGGGGCGATGAGCAGTTCTTC
CATSRHGGGDEQFF